The 24 T cell receptor beta chains below were found in one sample sequenced in a study of neurological immune-mediated disorders (dated by TCRdb to about 2019). Receptor libraries were prepared by 5' RACE. Reads for this sample came from an Illumina HiSeq 2500. The raw public reads went through TCRdb reprocessing: fastp at Q25, MiXCR clone calling, in-frame beta chains kept. CDR3 protein sequences are deduplicated, and each keeps its most common genes and DNA. The sample table holds 15,000 to 20,000 distinct CDR3 sequences, of which about 30% were seen once. The ten largest clones represent 30% to 40% of the sample. The sequencing sample was made of PBMCs. The source is a man aged 45-65 years with HTLV-1-associated myelopathy (HAM/TSP).

This clonotype was counted between two and nine times. This chain links TRBV5-1 with TRBJ2-5; D may be TRBD1 (6 bases). From germline, CDR1 is SGHRS and CDR2 YFSETQ. The ends were cut back, 4 bases at V and 2 bases at J, with 12 bases in the middle. This CDR3 spans 14 amino acids. The CDR3 spells CASSPLTGQETQYF. The CDR3 DNA is TGCGCCAGCAGCCCGCTGACAGGTCAAGAGACCCAGTACTTC.

The chain carries TRBV6-5 and TRBJ2-7, with a possible D match to TRBD2 (7 bases). Trimming stripped 6 bases from V and 4 bases from J, with 19 bases between. Germline-derived CDR1 and CDR2 are MNHEY and SVGAGI. The CDR3 consists of 15 residues. This CDR3 is CASSPRGGAWYEQYF. The CDR3 nucleotides are TGTGCCAGCAGCCCCAGAGGGGGGGCCTGGTACGAGCAGTACTTC.

The rearrangement uses TRBV20-1 and TRBJ2-2; D gene ambiguous. The CDR3 extends over 15 amino acids. Germline V gene lookup returns CDR1 DFQATT and CDR2 SNEGSKA (reference sequence). V was cut by 4 bases and J by 6 bases, with 18 bases left in between. The CDR3 here is CSATPRVYGAGELFF. The CDR3 DNA reads TGCAGTGCTACCCCCCGGGTCTATGGTGCCGGGGAGCTGTTTTTT.

This clonotype was seen repeatedly, ten times or more. The chain combines TRBV20-1 with TRBJ1-2, with a tentative D call TRBD1 (6 bases). The CDR3 consists of 15 residues. V was trimmed by 0 bases and J by 3 bases, leaving 14 bases between them. Germline V lookup: CDR1 DFQATT, CDR2 SNEGSKA (reference sequence). CDR3 sequence (DNA): TGCAGTGCTAGAGAGGGAGGGGGACGTGACTATGGCTACACCTTC. Translated: CSAREGGGRDYGYTF.

This clonotype occurred a few times. The chain links TRBV20-1 to TRBJ2-3; 8 bases fit TRBD2. Germline CDR1 reads DFQATT; CDR2 reads SNEGSKA (reference sequence). The junction had 8 bases not matched to a gene; V was cut back by 0 bases and J by 3 bases. This CDR3 has 16 amino acids. The CDR3 here is CSARDPSGGATDTQYF. CDR3 bases: TGCAGTGCTAGAGATCCTTCGGGGGGGGCGACAGATACGCAGTATTTT.

V gene TRBV2 combines with J gene TRBJ2-7, with TRBD2 identical over 8 bases. V lost 6 bases, J lost 1 base, and 2 bases stayed unmatched. The CDR3 length is 13 residues. Germline V gene sequence: CDR1 SNHLY, CDR2 FYNNEI. The CDR3 nucleotides are TGTGCCAGCAGCGCTAGCGGGTCCTACGAGCAGTACTTC. This sequence encodes CASSASGSYEQYF.

In regard to this clonotype: Germline is not matched at one junction end, which may reflect a read error. J is TRBJ2-3 and V is TRBV20-1; 7 bases align to TRBD2. This CDR3 has 16 residues. Germline CDR1 reads DFQATT; CDR2 reads SNEGSKA (reference sequence). As DNA, the CDR3 is TGCAGTGCTAGAGTTCTAGCGGCGTGGAGCACAGATACGCAGTCTTTT. Translation gives CSARVLAAWSTDTQSF.

V is TRBV5-5 and J is TRBJ2-1, with TRBD1 matching 10 bases. V lost 2 bases to trimming and J lost 9 bases; unmatched junction nucleotides: 8. The germline V gene encodes CDR1 SGHKS and CDR2 YYEKEE (reference sequence). The CDR3 runs 15 residues. Here the CDR3 reads CASSFSGTGVSEQFF. CDR3 coding DNA: TGTGCCAGCAGCTTTTCCGGGACAGGGGTTAGTGAGCAGTTCTTC.

This clonotype was detected a few times. J is TRBJ1-5 and V is TRBV21-1; TRBD1, the D gene given by the table, was not confirmed from the DNA. TRBV21-1 is noted as a pseudogene. The CDR3 has 16 amino acids. In DNA form, the CDR3 reads TGTGCCAGCAGCAACAGACTACAGGGGAAACCTCAGCCCCAGCATTTT. Residues: CASSNRLQGKPQPQHF.

This clonotype showed up many times. The chain links TRBV12-2 to TRBJ1-1; the table's D call, TRBD1, has no DNA check behind it. TRBV12-2 is a pseudogene. The CDR3 contains 15 residues. The CDR3 sequence is CASRLASRADTEAFF. The CDR3 coding sequence is TGTGCAAGTCGCTTAGCTAGCAGGGCGGACACTGAAGCTTTCTTT.

This clonotype was detected ten times or more. The rearrangement joins TRBV5-1 to TRBJ2-3, with 11 bases identical to TRBD2. V trimming: 6 bases; J trimming: 3 bases; junction bases outside the gene matches: 3. The CDR3 is 14 residues long. CDR1 is SGHRS, CDR2 YFSETQ, per germline. The CDR3 here is CASNLAGGTDTQYF. The CDR3 DNA sequence: TGCGCCAGCAACCTAGCGGGGGGAACAGATACGCAGTATTTT. Looking up the rest from reference TRBV5-1 and TRBJ2-3 gives the full variable domain: KAGVTQTPRYLIKTRGQQVTLSCSPISGHRSVSWYQQTPGQGLQFLFEYFSETQRNKGNFPGRFSGRQFSNSRSEMNVSTLELGDSALYLCASNLAGGTDTQYFGPGTRLTVL.

The genes are TRBV20-1 and TRBJ2-3; either TRBD1 or TRBD2 may supply D (5 bases each). Germline V gene data show CDR1 as DFQATT and CDR2 as SNEGSKA (reference sequence). This CDR3 contains 16 residues. The V end was cut by 6 bases, the J end by 3 bases, with 22 bases between. CDR3: CSALRRDPSSTDTQYF. CDR3 DNA: TGCAGTGCACTACGCCGGGACCCCTCCTCGACAGATACGCAGTATTTT.

In its sample, this clonotype was seen many times. The rearrangement uses TRBV5-1 and TRBJ2-1, with D unclear. The CDR3 is made up of 17 amino acids. V lost 3 bases and J 8 bases, leaving 24 bases between the germline ends. Germline-derived CDR1 and CDR2 are SGHRS and YFSETQ. The CDR3 DNA reads TGCGCCAGCAGCTCAAACCCTACAACAAATTCAAGGGATGAGCAGTTCTTC. Translating gives CASSSNPTTNSRDEQFF.

Many counts were recorded for this clonotype. The gene calls are TRBV18 and TRBJ1-1; D is possibly TRBD1 (6 bases). V was cut by 5 bases and J by 8 bases, with 12 bases left in between. Germline lookup yields CDR1 KGHSH and CDR2 LQKENI. This CDR3 region has 12 residues. The CDR3 region has the DNA TGTGCCAGCTCAATACAGGGAAACGAAGCTTTCTTT. Translated, it gives CASSIQGNEAFF.

At least ten counts were recorded for this clonotype. The rearrangement uses TRBV20-1 and TRBJ1-1, with D possibly being TRBD1 (5 bases). Per germline, CDR1 DFQATT and CDR2 SNEGSKA (reference sequence). Trimming took 0 bases from V and 7 from J, leaving 9 bases between them. This CDR3 comprises 12 residues. The CDR3 region is CSARETGLEAFF. CDR3 DNA sequence: TGCAGTGCTAGAGAAACAGGCCTTGAAGCTTTCTTT.

The rearrangement links TRBV5-4 to TRBJ2-1; maybe TRBD1 (5 bases). This CDR3 is 14 amino acids long. Germline CDR1 and CDR2: SGHNT and YYREEE (reference sequence). The V end was cut by 2 bases, the J end by 5 bases, with 11 bases between. CDR3 nucleotides: TGTGCCAGCAGCTTACCCAGGGAAGACAATGAGCAGTTCTTC. Translation gives CASSLPREDNEQFF.

This clonotype was seen repeatedly, ten times or more. The genes are TRBV12-3 or TRBV12-4 and TRBJ2-1; TRBD1 is a possible D gene (5 bases). With 5 bases removed from V and 6 bases from J, the gap between germline ends came to 20 bases. The CDR3 spans 16 residues. In DNA form, the CDR3 reads TGTGCCAGCAGTATCGCTCAGGGTGTTAGGGGCAATGAGCAGTTCTTC. It specifies CASSIAQGVRGNEQFF.

The chain links TRBV15 to TRBJ2-7, with D unresolved. V was clipped by 0 bases and J by 3 bases, with 9 bases between them. The V gene's germline CDR1 is LNHNV and CDR2 YYDKDF (reference sequence). CDR3 length: 14 amino acids. The CDR3 region is CATSRDLTVYEQYF. DNA for the CDR3: TGTGCCACCAGCAGAGATCTGACCGTCTACGAGCAGTACTTC.

The chain employs TRBV20-1 and TRBJ2-7; D is perhaps TRBD2 (5 bases). Per germline, CDR1 DFQATT and CDR2 SNEGSKA (reference sequence). V gave up 6 bases and J gave up 1 base, with 16 bases separating them. The CDR3 is 14 amino acids. The CDR3 reads CSAQVDPGSYEQYF. The CDR3 DNA reads as TGCAGTGCGCAGGTTGACCCGGGGTCCTACGAGCAGTACTTC.

The gene calls are TRBV6-5 and TRBJ2-1; unclear D gene. V gave up 2 bases and J gave up 0 bases, with 11 bases separating them. CDR1 is MNHEY and CDR2 is SVGAGI in the germline V gene. The CDR3 is made up of 16 amino acids. In nucleotides, the CDR3 is TGTGCCAGCAGTTACCGGCGCCCAAGCTCCTACAATGAGCAGTTCTTC. Translation: CASSYRRPSSYNEQFF.

This clonotype was picked up many times. The chain joins TRBV7-6 to TRBJ2-1; D is ambiguous. This CDR3 region has 14 residues. Germline-derived CDR1 and CDR2 are SGHVS and FNYEAQ. Deletions cut 3 bases from V and 7 bases from J, with 13 bases between. The CDR3 region has the DNA TGTGCCAGCAGCTTTTCATCCGGGTGGAATGAGCAGTTCTTC. Protein sequence: CASSFSSGWNEQFF.

V and J are TRBV6-5 and TRBJ2-7, with D possibly being TRBD2 (7 bases). CDR1 is MNHEY, CDR2 SVGAGI, per germline. The germline V and J ends were trimmed by 3 bases and 4 bases, with 13 bases remaining between them. CDR3 length: 14 residues. The CDR3 region is CASSYSAGAYEQYF. The CDR3 DNA reads TGTGCCAGCAGTTATAGCGCGGGGGCTTACGAGCAGTACTTC.

The gene calls are TRBV20-1 and TRBJ1-2, with 7 bases that match TRBD1. The germline V gene has CDR1 DFQATT and CDR2 SNEGSKA (reference sequence). The CDR3 has 16 residues. With 3 bases clipped from V and 4 bases from J, the junction kept 14 bases outside the gene matches. The CDR3 DNA follows: TGCAGTGCTAGTCCCAGGGCCCAAGGGGGCGGCTATGGCTACACCTTC. Its protein product is CSASPRAQGGGYGYTF.

The rearrangement uses TRBV11-1 and TRBJ2-2; TRBD1 aligns across 7 bases. V trimming: 5 bases; J trimming: 5 bases; junction bases outside the gene matches: 8. Germline CDR1 and CDR2: SGHAT and FQDESV (reference sequence). The CDR3 spans 15 residues. The CDR3 DNA follows: TGTGCCAGCAGCGCAGACAGGGTGGGGACCGGGGAGCTGTTTTTT. It translates to CASSADRVGTGELFF.